The T cell receptor beta chain described here comes from a study of cytomegalovirus exposure and HLA in healthy donors. The CDR3 length is 10 residues, termini included. Per the germline V gene, CDR1 is SGHNT and CDR2 is YYREEE (reference sequence). The count of this clone is one. The antigen is undetermined. The conserved closing phenylalanine or tryptophan is absent in this CDR3, likely reflecting a read error. The DNA is left out, because the CDR3 cannot be placed on it with certainty; the CDR3 is given as TCRdb lists it. Study-wide points: A later analysis showed that HLA-associated TCR beta chains had undergone more clonal expansion than equally common others. Confirmation was obtained in vitro that a few CMV-associated chains are specific for CMV antigens. Reportedly, cytomegalovirus status was diagnosed with high sensitivity and specificity. Presence/absence comparisons presumed near-even sequencing depth among donors.

PCR was performed using 60 Vbeta and 13 Jbeta primers. Clones were sequenced by immunoSEQ multiplex PCR, and TCRdb holds only the in-frame ones, with some missing. The table has about 130,000 clones, around three quarters seen once. Sequencing used PBMCs. The chain links TRBV5-4 to TRBJ2-4; the table names TRBD2, a call not compared with the DNA. The receptor was isolated from a female donor in good health and CMV-seronegative. CDR3 sequence reads: CASSLDLVFY.